This section outlines one T cell receptor (beta chain) sequence together with its context. No antigen is known for it. Data came from immunoSEQ multiplex PCR; TCRdb stores just in-frame clones and leaves some out. The repertoire holds about 220,000 clones, with about 93% as singletons. This specimen belongs to a study of T cell responses to AZD1222 COVID-19 vaccine. Study-level results: Repertoires in all cases were sampled only once the peak T cell response had passed. Baseline seropositives among AZD1222 recipients totaled only 5 to 7. CD4 TCRs associated with vaccination spanned spike, dominating at 160-218 and 743-854. Females outnumbered males among donors, who were mostly white British; clonal diversity was possibly underestimated.

CDR3 size: 16 residues. V shed 0 bases and J 3 bases; nucleotides not matched to a gene: 4. CDR1 is LGHNA, CDR2 YSLEER, per germline. This chain joins TRBV4-3 and TRBJ2-1; 8 positions agree with TRBD2. The clonotype comes from an adult in good health. This specimen was peripheral blood, taken on day 0 of MenACWY control vaccination. The CDR3 loop is CASSQDRAGGYNEQFF. Here the CDR3 DNA reads TGCGCCAGCAGCCAAGATAGGGCGGGGGGCTACAATGAGCAGTTCTTC.